The source of this T cell receptor beta chain is a study of beta chain features in type 1 diabetes. Expressed TCRB transcripts were sequenced because the isolated RNA had all been reverse transcribed beforehand. The assay was immunoSEQ multiplex PCR, and TCRdb's table has in-frame clones only and misses some. The profile shows over 15,000 clones, around 43% of them singletons. The length of the CDR3 is 15 residues. In germline, CDR1 is SGHRS, CDR2 YFSETQ. The ends were cut back, 4 bases at V and 0 bases at J, with 11 bases in the middle. The clonotype was recovered from a woman aged 35 to 49 in good health. This sequence joins TRBV5-1 and TRBJ1-3, with a weak D call TRBD1 (6 bases). Sequencing was carried out using stem cell memory CD4+ T cells from blood. The CDR3 region has the DNA TGCGCCAGCAGCGTAACAGGGAGCTCTGGAAACACCATATATTTT. Its translation is CASSVTGSSGNTIYF.